This T cell receptor (beta chain) was captured in a study of neurological immune-mediated disorders. Many counts were recorded for this clonotype. With 3 bases clipped from V and 4 bases from J, the junction kept 2 bases outside the gene matches. The CDR3 extends over 15 amino acids. Germline assignment: CDR1 SGHRS and CDR2 YFSETQ. cDNA was made by 5'RACE with 10-nucleotide random UMIs. Via MiXCR, TCRdb re-called the 5' RACE reads, giving one row per CDR3 protein. The table has 55,000 to 75,000 distinct CDR3 sequences, 2% to 3% seen once. This receptor was identified in a middle-aged man with multiple sclerosis. The rearrangement joins TRBV5-1 to TRBJ2-3; 13 bases agree with TRBD2. The material sequenced was PBMCs. Here the CDR3 DNA reads TGCGCCAGCAGCTCGGGACTAGCGGGGTCAGATACGCAGTATTTT. Protein sequence: CASSSGLAGSDTQYF.